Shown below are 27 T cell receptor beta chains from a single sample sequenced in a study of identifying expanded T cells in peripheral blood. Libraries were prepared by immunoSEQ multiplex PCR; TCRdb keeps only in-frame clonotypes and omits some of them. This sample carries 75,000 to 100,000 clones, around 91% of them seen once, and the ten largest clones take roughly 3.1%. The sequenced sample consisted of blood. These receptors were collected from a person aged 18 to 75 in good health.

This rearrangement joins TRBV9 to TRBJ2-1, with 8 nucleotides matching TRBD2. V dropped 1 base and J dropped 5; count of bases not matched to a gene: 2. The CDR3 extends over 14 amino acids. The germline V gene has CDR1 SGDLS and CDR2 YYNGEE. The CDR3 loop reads CASSVSGGDNEQFF. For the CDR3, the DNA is TGTGCCAGCAGCGTATCCGGGGGGGACAATGAGCAGTTCTTC.

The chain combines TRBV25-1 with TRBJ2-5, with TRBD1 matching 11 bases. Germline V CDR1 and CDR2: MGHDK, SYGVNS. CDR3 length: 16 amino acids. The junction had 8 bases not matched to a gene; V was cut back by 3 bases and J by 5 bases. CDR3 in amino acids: CASSDSGQGAAETQYF. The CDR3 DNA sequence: TGTGCCAGCAGTGACTCTGGACAGGGGGCAGCGGAGACCCAGTACTTC.

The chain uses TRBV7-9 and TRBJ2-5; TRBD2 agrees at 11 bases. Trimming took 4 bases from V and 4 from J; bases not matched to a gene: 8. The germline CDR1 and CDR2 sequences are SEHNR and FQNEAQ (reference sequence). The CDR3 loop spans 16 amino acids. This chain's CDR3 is CASSSWVAGGRETQYF. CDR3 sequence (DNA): TGTGCCAGCAGCTCCTGGGTAGCGGGAGGGAGAGAGACCCAGTACTTC.

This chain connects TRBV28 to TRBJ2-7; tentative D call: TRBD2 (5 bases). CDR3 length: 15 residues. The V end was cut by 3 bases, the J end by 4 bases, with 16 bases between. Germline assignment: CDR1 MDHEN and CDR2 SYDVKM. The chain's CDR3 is CASSFSWGGSYEQYF. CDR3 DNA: TGTGCCAGCAGTTTTTCTTGGGGTGGGAGTTACGAGCAGTACTTC.

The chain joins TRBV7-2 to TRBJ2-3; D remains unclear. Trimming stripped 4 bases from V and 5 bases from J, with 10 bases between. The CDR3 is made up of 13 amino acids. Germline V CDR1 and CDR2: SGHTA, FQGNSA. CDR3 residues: CASSSSLQDTQYF. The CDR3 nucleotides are TGTGCCAGCAGCTCGAGCCTACAAGATACGCAGTATTTT.

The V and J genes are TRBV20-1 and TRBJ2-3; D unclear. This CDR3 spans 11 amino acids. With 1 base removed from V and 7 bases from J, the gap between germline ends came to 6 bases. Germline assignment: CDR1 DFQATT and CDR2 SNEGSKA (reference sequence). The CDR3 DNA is TGCAGTGCTAGAGTAGGGTATACGCAGTATTTT. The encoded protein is CSARVGYTQYF.

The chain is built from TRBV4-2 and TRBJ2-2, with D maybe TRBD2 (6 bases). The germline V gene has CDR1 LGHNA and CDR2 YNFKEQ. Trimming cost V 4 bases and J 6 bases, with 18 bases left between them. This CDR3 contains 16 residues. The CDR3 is CASSLTRLVEPGELFF. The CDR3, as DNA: TGTGCCAGCAGCCTCACGCGACTAGTTGAACCCGGGGAGCTGTTTTTT.

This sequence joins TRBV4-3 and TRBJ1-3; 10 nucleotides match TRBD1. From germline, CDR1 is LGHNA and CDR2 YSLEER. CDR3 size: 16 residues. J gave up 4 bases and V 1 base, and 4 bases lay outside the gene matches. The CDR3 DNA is TGCGCCAGCAGCCAAGGACAGGGGGCGGGAGGAAACACCATATATTTT. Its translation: CASSQGQGAGGNTIYF.

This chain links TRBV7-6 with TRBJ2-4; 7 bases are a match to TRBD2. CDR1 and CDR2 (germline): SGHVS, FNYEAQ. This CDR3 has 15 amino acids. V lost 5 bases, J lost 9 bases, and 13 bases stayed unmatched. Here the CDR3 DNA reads TGTGCCAGCAGCCTATCGACTAGCTGGGCGGCCATTCAGTACTTC. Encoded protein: CASSLSTSWAAIQYF.

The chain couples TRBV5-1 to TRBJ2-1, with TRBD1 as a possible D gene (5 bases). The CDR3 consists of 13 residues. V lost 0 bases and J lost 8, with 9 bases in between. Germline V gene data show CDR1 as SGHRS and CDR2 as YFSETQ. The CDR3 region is CASSLGGQDEQFF. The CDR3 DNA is TGCGCCAGCAGCTTGGGGGGCCAGGATGAGCAGTTCTTC. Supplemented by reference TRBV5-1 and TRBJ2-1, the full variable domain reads KAGVTQTPRYLIKTRGQQVTLSCSPISGHRSVSWYQQTPGQGLQFLFEYFSETQRNKGNFPGRFSGRQFSNSRSEMNVSTLELGDSALYLCASSLGGQDEQFFGPGTRLTVL.

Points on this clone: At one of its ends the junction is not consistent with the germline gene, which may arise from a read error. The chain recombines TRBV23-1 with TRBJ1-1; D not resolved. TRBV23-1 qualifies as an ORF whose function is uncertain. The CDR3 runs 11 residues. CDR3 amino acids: CARSPNREAFF. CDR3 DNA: TGCGCCAGAAGTCCCAATCGGGAAGCTTTCTTT.

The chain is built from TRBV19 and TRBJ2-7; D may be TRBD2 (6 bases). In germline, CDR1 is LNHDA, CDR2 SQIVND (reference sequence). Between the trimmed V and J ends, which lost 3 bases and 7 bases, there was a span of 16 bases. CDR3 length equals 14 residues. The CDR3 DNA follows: TGTGCCAGTAGTATGTTGATGGAGGCGGGAGAGCAGTACTTC. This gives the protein CASSMLMEAGEQYF.

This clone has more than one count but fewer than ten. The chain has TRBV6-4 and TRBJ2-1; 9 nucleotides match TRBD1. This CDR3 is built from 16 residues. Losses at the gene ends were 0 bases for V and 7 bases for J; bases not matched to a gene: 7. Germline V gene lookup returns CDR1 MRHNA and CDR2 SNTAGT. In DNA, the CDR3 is TGTGCCAGCAGTGACTCACAGGGGGCCCGCTTGAATGAGCAGTTCTTC. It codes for CASSDSQGARLNEQFF.

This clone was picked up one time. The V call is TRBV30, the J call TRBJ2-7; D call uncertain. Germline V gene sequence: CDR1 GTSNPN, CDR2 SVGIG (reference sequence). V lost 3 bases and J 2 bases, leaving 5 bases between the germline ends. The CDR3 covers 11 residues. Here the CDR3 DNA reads TGTGCCTGGAGCCAGGCCTACGAGCAGTACTTC. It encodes CAWSQAYEQYF.

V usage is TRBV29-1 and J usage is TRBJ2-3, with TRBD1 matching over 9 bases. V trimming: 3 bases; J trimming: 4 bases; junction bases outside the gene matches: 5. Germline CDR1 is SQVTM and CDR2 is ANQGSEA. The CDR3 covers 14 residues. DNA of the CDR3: TGCAGCGTTGACGGGACAGGGCGAGCAGATACGCAGTATTTT. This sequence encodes CSVDGTGRADTQYF.

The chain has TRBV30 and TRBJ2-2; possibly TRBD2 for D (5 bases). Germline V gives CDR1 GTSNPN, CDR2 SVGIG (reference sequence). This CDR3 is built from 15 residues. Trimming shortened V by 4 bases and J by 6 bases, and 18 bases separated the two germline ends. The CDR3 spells CAWKRETGGPGELFF. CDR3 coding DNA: TGTGCCTGGAAAAGAGAAACCGGAGGCCCCGGGGAGCTGTTTTTT.

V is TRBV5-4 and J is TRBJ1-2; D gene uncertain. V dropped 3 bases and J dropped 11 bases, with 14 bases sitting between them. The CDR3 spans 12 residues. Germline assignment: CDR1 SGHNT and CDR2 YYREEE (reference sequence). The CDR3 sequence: CASSSIISRYTF. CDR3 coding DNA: TGTGCCAGCAGCTCGATAATTTCTAGGTACACCTTC.

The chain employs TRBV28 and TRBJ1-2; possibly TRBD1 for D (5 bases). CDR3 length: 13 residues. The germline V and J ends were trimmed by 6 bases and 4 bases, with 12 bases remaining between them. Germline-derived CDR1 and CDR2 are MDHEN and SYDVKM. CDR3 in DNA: TGTGCCAGCAGGGAGGGGTGGGCCTATGGCTACACCTTC. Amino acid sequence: CASREGWAYGYTF.

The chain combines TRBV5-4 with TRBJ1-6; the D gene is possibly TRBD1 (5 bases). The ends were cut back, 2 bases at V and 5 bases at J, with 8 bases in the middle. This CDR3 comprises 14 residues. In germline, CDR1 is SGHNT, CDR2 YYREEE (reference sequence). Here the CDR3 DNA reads TGTGCCAGCAGCTTTGCCAGGGATAATTCACCCCTCCACTTT. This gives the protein CASSFARDNSPLHF.

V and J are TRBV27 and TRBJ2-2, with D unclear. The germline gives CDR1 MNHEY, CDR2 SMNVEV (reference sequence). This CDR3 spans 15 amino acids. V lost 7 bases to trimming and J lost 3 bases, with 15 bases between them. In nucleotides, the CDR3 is TGTGCCAGCAAGTGGATCTTAGGCGACACCGGGGAGCTGTTTTTT. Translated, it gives CASKWILGDTGELFF.

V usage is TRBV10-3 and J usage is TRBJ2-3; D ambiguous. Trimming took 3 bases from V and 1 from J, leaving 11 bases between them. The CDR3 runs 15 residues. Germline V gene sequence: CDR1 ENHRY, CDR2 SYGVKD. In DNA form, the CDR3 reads TGTGCCATCAGTGACCCGGCGGCGCGCACAGATACGCAGTATTTT. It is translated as CAISDPAARTDTQYF.

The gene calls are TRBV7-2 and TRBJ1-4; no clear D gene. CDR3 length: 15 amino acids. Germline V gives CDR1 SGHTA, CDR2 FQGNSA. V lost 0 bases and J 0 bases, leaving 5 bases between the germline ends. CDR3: CASSLALATNEKLFF. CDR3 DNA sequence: TGTGCCAGCAGCTTAGCGCTAGCAACTAATGAAAAACTGTTTTTT.

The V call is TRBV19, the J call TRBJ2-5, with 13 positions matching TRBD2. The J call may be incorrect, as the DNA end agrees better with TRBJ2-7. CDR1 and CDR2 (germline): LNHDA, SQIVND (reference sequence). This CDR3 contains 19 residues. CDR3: CASSFLTSGGPPKSYEQYF. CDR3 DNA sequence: TGTGCCAGTAGTTTCCTGACTAGCGGGGGGCCTCCTAAGTCCTACGAGCAGTACTTC.

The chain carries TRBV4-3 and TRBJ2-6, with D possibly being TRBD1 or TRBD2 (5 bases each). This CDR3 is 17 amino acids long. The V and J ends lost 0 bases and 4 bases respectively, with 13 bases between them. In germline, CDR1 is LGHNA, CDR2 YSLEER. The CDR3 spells CASSQDRLGDGANVLTF. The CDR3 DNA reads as TGCGCCAGCAGCCAAGATAGGTTGGGGGACGGGGCCAACGTCCTGACTTTC.

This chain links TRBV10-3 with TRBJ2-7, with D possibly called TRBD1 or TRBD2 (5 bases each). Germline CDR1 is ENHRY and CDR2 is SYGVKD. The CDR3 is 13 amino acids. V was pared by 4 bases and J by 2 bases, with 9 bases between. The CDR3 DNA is TGTGCCATCAGTGGGGGGTCTACCTACGAGCAGTACTTC. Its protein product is CAISGGSTYEQYF.

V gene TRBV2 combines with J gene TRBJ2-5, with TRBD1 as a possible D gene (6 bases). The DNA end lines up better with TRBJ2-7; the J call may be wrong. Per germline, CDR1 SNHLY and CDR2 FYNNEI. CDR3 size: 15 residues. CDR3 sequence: CASRETGDVSYEQYF. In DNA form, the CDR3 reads TGTGCCAGCAGGGAGACAGGAGACGTCTCCTACGAGCAGTACTTC.

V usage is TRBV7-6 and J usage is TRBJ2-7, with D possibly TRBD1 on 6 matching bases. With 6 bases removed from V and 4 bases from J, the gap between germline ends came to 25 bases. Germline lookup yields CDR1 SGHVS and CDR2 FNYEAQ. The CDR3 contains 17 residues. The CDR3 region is CASRYSTRDRRLYEQYF. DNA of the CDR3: TGTGCCAGCAGATATTCAACTCGAGACAGGAGGCTTTACGAGCAGTACTTC.